This T cell receptor beta chain was recovered during a study of T cells expressing NK-cell markers. In the study overall: Source material for TCR beta repertoires consisted of sorted CD3+CD56+NKG2C+, CD3+CD56+NKG2C- and CD3+CD56-NKG2C+ T cells.

TCRdb processed the 5' RACE reads again and assigns one entry to each CDR3 protein, with no DNA. The sample has about 550,000 distinct CDR3 sequences. Germline V gene sequence: CDR1 SNHLY, CDR2 FYNNEI. The CDR3 is made up of 15 amino acids. Details on this clonotype: Its antigen remains unidentified.

Broader study findings: Specificity for HCMV among expanded NKG2C+ T cell clones was not established. In a group of about 6 donors, dominant NKG2C+ clonotypes represented about 1.0-7.5% of CD8+ T cells.

The TCR was taken from a man between 18 and 35 years old in good health. The V and J genes are TRBV2 and TRBJ2-3. The material sequenced was blood T cells: a sorted CD56 or NKG2C T cell subset, CD4+ or CD8+ T cells, or bulk PBMC T cells (not recorded which). CDR3 protein: CASSEERASTDTQYF.